One sample yielded the 28 T cell receptor beta chains listed below, sequenced in a study of human T cells and chemical hapten exposure. TCRdb analysed the RACE reads with MiXCR anew, one entry per CDR3 protein. Of a few hundred thousand distinct CDR3 sequences in the sample, approximately 5% are singletons; the top ten hold 2% to 2.5%. Specified time point: patch test 1, 2 weeks after DPC sensitization. Treatment indicated: therapeutic diphenylcyclopropenone sensitization with weekly scalp DPC. This sample comprised whole blood, obtained in connection with sensitization to the hapten diphenylcyclopropenone (DPC). These receptors all come from a woman aged 45-60 years with alopecia areata. Some clones in this sample may be carry-over from other donors' samples.

The V call is TRBV29-1, the J call TRBJ2-7; D is uncertain. This CDR3 region has 13 residues. The V gene lost 3 bases and the J gene lost 0 bases, with 9 bases spanning the gap. Germline CDR1 SQVTM, CDR2 ANQGSEA. The CDR3 loop reads CSVEAADSYEQYF. DNA for the CDR3: TGCAGCGTTGAGGCGGCGGACTCCTACGAGCAGTACTTC.

This clonotype was seen ten or more times. The chain recombines TRBV20-1 with TRBJ1-1; D remains ambiguous. The V end was cut by 3 bases, the J end by 4 bases, with 9 bases between. Per germline, CDR1 DFQATT and CDR2 SNEGSKA (reference sequence). The CDR3 is made up of 12 amino acids. As DNA, the CDR3 is TGCAGTGCTAGGAGGGTGGGCACTGAAGCTTTCTTT. It is translated as CSARRVGTEAFF.

This clonotype was detected many times. The chain uses TRBV27 and TRBJ2-7; no definite D call. V lost 6 bases and J lost 6, with 15 bases in between. The CDR3 has 13 amino acids. CDR1 and CDR2 (germline): MNHEY, SMNVEV (reference sequence). CDR3 in DNA: TGTGCCAGCAGCGCACTTGCGCCCGGCGAGCAGTACTTC. It codes for CASSALAPGEQYF.

This clonotype was picked up many times. V is TRBV11-2 and J is TRBJ2-3; 9 bases are a match to TRBD2. CDR1 is SGHAT and CDR2 is FQNNGV in the germline V gene. The length of the CDR3 is 11 residues. Germline trimming cut 11 bases from V and 5 bases from J; bases unmatched to any gene: 2. The CDR3: CAAGGVDTQYF. CDR3 in DNA: TGTGCCGCGGGGGGGGTAGATACGCAGTATTTT. Full variable domain (outside the CDR3, taken from reference TRBV11-2 and TRBJ2-3): EAGVAQSPRYKIIEKRQSVAFWCNPISGHATLYWYQQILGQGPKLLIQFQNNGVVDDSQLPKDRFSAERLKGVDSTLKIQPAKLEDSAVYLCAAGGVDTQYFGPGTRLTVL.

Many counts were recorded for this clonotype. This chain uses TRBV18 with TRBJ1-1; D unclear. V was pared by 5 bases and J by 5 bases, with 12 bases between. This CDR3 spans 13 amino acids. The germline V gene encodes CDR1 KGHSH and CDR2 LQKENI. CDR3 amino acids: CASSSVDRTEAFF. In nucleotides, the CDR3 is TGTGCCAGCTCATCGGTTGACCGGACTGAAGCTTTCTTT.

At least ten counts were recorded for this clonotype. Here the CDR3 reads CASSPEVIGGSNQPQHF. CDR3 nucleotide sequence: TGCGCCAGCAGTCCCGAAGTAATAGGGGGGAGCAATCAGCCCCAGCATTTT. This sequence joins TRBV10-1 and TRBJ1-5; perhaps TRBD1 as D (6 bases). The CDR3 consists of 17 residues. Germline V gene data show CDR1 as WNHNN and CDR2 as SYGVQD (reference sequence). V was pared by 5 bases and J by 1 base, with 18 bases between.

This clonotype was recorded many times. This chain uses TRBV28 with TRBJ1-3; D remains ambiguous. Germline CDR1 and CDR2: MDHEN and SYDVKM. The CDR3 length is 15 residues. The V and J ends lost 2 bases and 0 bases respectively, with 8 bases between them. The CDR3: CASSLEGFSGNTIYF. The CDR3 bases are TGTGCCAGCAGTTTAGAAGGGTTCTCTGGAAACACCATATATTTT.

This clonotype was observed at least ten times. V gene TRBV19 combines with J gene TRBJ1-4, with D unresolved. V dropped 3 bases and J dropped 0 bases, with 5 bases sitting between them. The germline V gene has CDR1 LNHDA and CDR2 SQIVND (reference sequence). The CDR3 covers 14 residues. The CDR3 DNA follows: TGTGCCAGTAGTATGTCAACAACTAATGAAAAACTGTTTTTT. Amino acid sequence: CASSMSTTNEKLFF.

This clonotype was counted ten times or more. This CDR3 reads CSVEGRGTGTGELFF. CDR3 bases: TGCAGCGTTGAAGGTCGTGGGACGGGCACCGGGGAGCTGTTTTTT. V gene TRBV29-1 combines with J gene TRBJ2-2; D assignment may be TRBD1 or TRBD2 (5 bases each). The CDR3 length is 15 residues. Per germline, CDR1 SQVTM and CDR2 ANQGSEA. The V end lost 1 base, the J end lost 4 bases, and 13 bases lay between the germline ends.

This clonotype was seen only a few times. V gene TRBV6-1 combines with J gene TRBJ2-1; maybe TRBD2 (6 bases). V lost 4 bases to trimming and J lost 0 bases, with 13 bases between them. CDR1 and CDR2 from the germline V gene are MNHNS and SASEGT. This CDR3 has 16 residues. This CDR3 reads CASSGQRAVSYNEQFF. The CDR3 bases are TGTGCCAGCAGTGGCCAGCGGGCGGTCTCCTACAATGAGCAGTTCTTC.

The table lists this clonotype with a few counts. This chain links TRBV10-3 with TRBJ2-2; D is unresolved. CDR1 and CDR2 (germline): ENHRY, SYGVKD. V lost 7 bases to trimming and J lost 0 bases, with 3 bases between them. The CDR3 totals 12 residues. Here the CDR3 DNA reads TGTGCCATCATGGCGAACACCGGGGAGCTGTTTTTT. Its translation: CAIMANTGELFF.

This clonotype was counted at least ten times. The chain is built from TRBV27 and TRBJ2-1, with TRBD2 matching 8 bases. The CDR3 has 18 amino acids. Germline values: CDR1 MNHEY, CDR2 SMNVEV (reference sequence). V gave up 7 bases and J gave up 4 bases; unmatched junction bases: 18. The CDR3 DNA is TGTGCCAGCATATCCGGGGGCTTAGCGGGGCTACTTTACAATGAGCAGTTCTTC. It encodes CASISGGLAGLLYNEQFF.

This clonotype came up a few times. The chain has TRBV27 and TRBJ2-3; 8 bases map to TRBD2. Germline trimming cut 4 bases from V and 0 bases from J; bases unmatched to any gene: 9. Germline lookup yields CDR1 MNHEY and CDR2 SMNVEV (reference sequence). This CDR3 spans 17 amino acids. Here the CDR3 DNA reads TGTGCCAGCAGTTCCCCGGGCCAGCGGGGGAGCACAGATACGCAGTATTTT. Its protein is CASSSPGQRGSTDTQYF.

Ten or more counts support this clonotype. The V and J genes are TRBV6-5 and TRBJ2-7; TRBD2 agrees at 8 bases. V gave up 0 bases and J gave up 3 bases; unmatched junction bases: 1. The germline CDR1 and CDR2 sequences are MNHEY and SVGAGI. The length of the CDR3 is 14 residues. The CDR3 here is CASSYSSGGYEQYF. Written as DNA, the CDR3 is TGTGCCAGCAGTTACTCCAGCGGGGGCTACGAGCAGTACTTC.

This clonotype has a count of ten or more. The chain joins TRBV6-2 or TRBV6-3 to TRBJ2-3; a possible D gene is TRBD1 (6 bases). Germline assignment: CDR1 MNHEY and CDR2 SVGEGT. V shed 2 bases and J shed 2 bases, with 23 bases lying between them. The CDR3 spans 19 residues. The CDR3, as DNA: TGTGCCAGCAGTTACACACCGTTCGTACAGGGAGAATTCACAGATACGCAGTATTTT. This codes for CASSYTPFVQGEFTDTQYF.

The sample holds many counts of this clonotype. The V and J genes are TRBV3-1 and TRBJ2-6; D might be TRBD1 (6 bases). The CDR3 covers 16 residues. CDR1 and CDR2 (germline): LGHDT, YNNKEL (reference sequence). V was cut by 4 bases and J by 0 bases, with 10 bases left in between. The CDR3 nucleotides are TGTGCCAGCAGCCCGGCCAGGGGCTCTGGGGCCAACGTCCTGACTTTC. It is translated as CASSPARGSGANVLTF.

This clonotype was found many times. The gene calls are TRBV9 and TRBJ2-7; perhaps D is TRBD1 or TRBD2 (5 bases each). This CDR3 has 13 amino acids. Trimming removed 6 bases from V and 3 bases from J, with 13 bases in between. The V gene's germline CDR1 is SGDLS and CDR2 YYNGEE. The CDR3 loop is CASNRDGLYEQYF. DNA for the CDR3: TGTGCCAGCAACCGGGACGGACTCTACGAGCAGTACTTC.

This clonotype was seen at least ten times. This chain connects TRBV5-6 to TRBJ2-5; 8 bases align to TRBD1. J was trimmed by 2 bases and V by 3 bases; bases with no gene match: 3. Looked up from germline, CDR1 is SGHDT and CDR2 is YYEEEE. The CDR3 runs 14 residues. The CDR3 here is CASSYGTGQETQYF. CDR3 in DNA: TGTGCCAGCAGCTATGGGACAGGTCAAGAGACCCAGTACTTC. Together with reference TRBV5-6 and TRBJ2-5, the CDR3 gives the full variable domain: DAGVTQSPTHLIKTRGQQVTLRCSPKSGHDTVSWYQQALGQGPQFIFQYYEEEERQRGNFPDRFSGHQFPNYSSELNVNALLLGDSALYLCASSYGTGQETQYFGPGTRLLVL.

This clonotype was found many times. The CDR3 coding sequence is TGTGCCAGCTCAGGAGATACGCAGTATTTT. Protein: CASSGDTQYF. This sequence joins TRBV9 and TRBJ2-3; D uncertain. CDR1 is SGDLS and CDR2 is YYNGEE in the germline V gene. This CDR3 comprises 10 residues. Trimming removed 7 bases from V and 5 bases from J, with 5 bases in between.

This clonotype has only a few counts. CDR3: CASSQDASGTVDTQYF. In DNA form, the CDR3 reads TGTGCCAGCAGCCAAGATGCTAGCGGGACTGTAGATACGCAGTATTTT. The chain employs TRBV4-2 and TRBJ2-3; 9 bases fit TRBD2. CDR3 length: 16 residues. Germline CDR1 reads LGHNA; CDR2 reads YNFKEQ. Trimming removed 0 bases from V and 5 bases from J; junction bases left unmatched: 6.

At least ten counts were recorded for this clonotype. The chain carries TRBV9 and TRBJ2-7, with 12 nucleotides matching TRBD2. CDR1 and CDR2 (germline): SGDLS, YYNGEE. The CDR3 totals 17 residues. Trimming removed 4 bases from V and 3 bases from J; junction bases left unmatched: 11. The CDR3 loop is CASSPSDLTSGSYEQYF. The CDR3 DNA follows: TGTGCCAGCAGCCCATCGGACTTGACTAGCGGGAGCTACGAGCAGTACTTC.

This clonotype came up a few times. This chain's CDR3 is CSVDEGSGELFF. CDR3 nucleotides: TGCAGCGTTGATGAGGGGTCCGGGGAGCTGTTTTTT. This sequence joins TRBV29-1 and TRBJ2-2, with D possibly being TRBD1 or TRBD2 (5 bases each). Germline CDR1 SQVTM, CDR2 ANQGSEA. V was clipped by 3 bases and J by 6 bases, with 8 bases between them. This CDR3 is built from 12 residues.

This clonotype showed up many times. The DNA for the CDR3 is TGTGCCAGCAGCTTAGCGGGGAATGAGCAGTTCTTC. Protein sequence: CASSLAGNEQFF. V and J are TRBV11-2 and TRBJ2-1, with TRBD2 as a possible D gene (5 bases). Germline loops: CDR1 SGHAT, CDR2 FQNNGV. The germline V and J ends were trimmed by 1 base and 7 bases, with 5 bases remaining between them. The CDR3 totals 12 residues.

This clonotype was counted many times. The CDR3, as DNA: TGTGCCAGCAGCCCACCCCCGCGGGGCAGGGGAAGCTCCTACAATGAGCAGTTCTTC. Translated: CASSPPPRGRGSSYNEQFF. This chain joins TRBV9 and TRBJ2-1; D may be TRBD1 or TRBD2 (6 bases each). Germline loops: CDR1 SGDLS, CDR2 YYNGEE. There are 19 residues in the CDR3. V shed 4 bases and J shed 0 bases, with 23 bases lying between them. Filled out from reference TRBV9 and TRBJ2-1, the complete variable domain reads DSGVTQTPKHLITATGQRVTLRCSPRSGDLSVYWYQQSLDQGLQFLIQYYNGEERAKGNILERFSAQQFPDLHSELNLSSLELGDSALYFCASSPPPRGRGSSYNEQFFGPGTRLTVL.

This clonotype was counted many times. The rearrangement uses TRBV20-1 and TRBJ2-3, with D tentatively TRBD1 (6 bases). The CDR3 sequence is 14 residues long. The V end lost 4 bases, the J end lost 1 base, and 12 bases lay between the germline ends. Germline V CDR1 and CDR2: DFQATT, SNEGSKA (reference sequence). The CDR3 DNA reads as TGCAGTGCTACCCAGGGGTGGGGCACAGATACGCAGTATTTT. Residues: CSATQGWGTDTQYF.

This clonotype was counted a few times. CDR3 region: CASSLGQRKYEQYF. The DNA for the CDR3 is TGTGCCAGCAGTCTGGGACAGAGGAAGTACGAGCAGTACTTC. This chain joins TRBV12-3 or TRBV12-4 and TRBJ2-7; 7 nucleotides agree with TRBD1. The CDR3 is made up of 14 amino acids. V shed 5 bases, J shed 4 bases, and the junction held 8 bases outside the gene matches.

This clonotype has ten or more counts. CDR3 amino acids: CATSDRGRGNQPQHF. CDR3 DNA: TGTGCCACCAGTGACAGGGGGAGGGGCAATCAGCCCCAGCATTTT. This sequence joins TRBV24-1 and TRBJ1-5, with 7 bases lining up with TRBD1. The ends lost 4 bases at V and 2 bases at J; junction bases unmatched: 4. This CDR3 region has 15 residues. Germline V gene data show CDR1 as KGHDR and CDR2 as SFDVKD.

This clonotype occurred many times. V and J are TRBV5-1 and TRBJ1-2, with D hard to call. V lost 0 bases to trimming and J lost 6 bases, with 12 bases between them. CDR1 SGHRS and CDR2 YFSETQ come from the germline V gene. This CDR3 has 14 residues. CDR3 loop: CASSLEGVRDGYTF. CDR3 in DNA: TGCGCCAGCAGCTTGGAGGGAGTGCGTGATGGCTACACCTTC.